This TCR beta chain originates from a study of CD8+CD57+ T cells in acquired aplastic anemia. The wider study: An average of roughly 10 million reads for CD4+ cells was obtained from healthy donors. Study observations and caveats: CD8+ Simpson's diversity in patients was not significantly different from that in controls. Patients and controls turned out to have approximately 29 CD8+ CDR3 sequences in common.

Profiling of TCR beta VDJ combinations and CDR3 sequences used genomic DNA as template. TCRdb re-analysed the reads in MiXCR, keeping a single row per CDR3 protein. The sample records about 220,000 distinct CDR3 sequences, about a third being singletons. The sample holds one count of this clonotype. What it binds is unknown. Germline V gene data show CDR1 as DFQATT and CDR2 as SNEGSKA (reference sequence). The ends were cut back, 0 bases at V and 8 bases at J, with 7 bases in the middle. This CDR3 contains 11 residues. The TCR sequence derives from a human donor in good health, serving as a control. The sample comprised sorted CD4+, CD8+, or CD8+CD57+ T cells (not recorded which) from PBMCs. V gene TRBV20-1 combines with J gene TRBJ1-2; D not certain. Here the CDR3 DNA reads TGCAGTGCTAGAGATGCAAGCGGCTACACCTTC. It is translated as CSARDASGYTF.